A selection of T cell receptor beta chains follows, all from one sample in a study of shared clonotypes between healthy human individuals. Libraries were prepared by immunoSEQ multiplex PCR; TCRdb keeps only in-frame clonotypes and omits some of them. The sample holds roughly 2 million clones, approximately 96% seen once. Sequencing was done on a sample of naive CD4+ T cells sorted from blood. The receptor set was obtained from a man aged 18 to 29 in good health. Both conserved end residues are part of each CDR3. A D gene is named only where the DNA matches it firmly.

NA	TRBJ2-7	TRBV18	CASSLFSGLTYEQYF
NA	TRBJ1-4	TRBV5-6	CASSQRQITNEKLFF
NA	TRBJ1-5	TRBV18	CASSLGQNQPQHF
NA	TRBJ2-7	TRBV7-2	CASSSQGGVFIYEQYF
NA	TRBJ1-3	TRBV2	CASAYAQGKGNTIYF
NA	TRBJ1-3	TRBV6-5	CASRSGPGNTIYF
NA	TRBJ2-2	TRBV7-9	CASSPVYTGELFF
NA	TRBJ1-5	TRBV27	CASRGSRASNQPQHF
TRBD1	TRBJ1-1	TRBV20-1	CSADRAGEAFF
NA	TRBJ1-2	TRBV30	CAWSGPVLDSFYGYTF
NA	TRBJ1-5	TRBV6-5	CASSYSGGIQPQHF
NA	TRBJ2-2	TRBV29-1	CSVPYAGTRTGELFF
TRBD1	TRBJ2-7	TRBV11-2	CASSETDRGSYF
NA	TRBJ1-5	TRBV27	CASSLVQGPNQPQHF
TRBD1	TRBJ1-2	TRBV5-6	CASSPPGQEANYGYTF
NA	TRBJ1-2	TRBV18	CASSPTAASNYGYTF
NA	TRBJ2-6	TRBV10-3	CAISPGFGANVLTF
NA	TRBJ2-7	TRBV6-5	CASSYYEGSNEQYF
TRBD2	TRBJ2-7	TRBV6-1	CASSGRSYYEQYF
NA	TRBJ1-3	TRBV25-1	CASSEPGQNTIYF
NA	TRBJ1-2	TRBV10-3	CALRGANYGYTF
NA	TRBJ2-1	TRBV29-1	CSVGEQGYNEQFF